These 19 T cell receptor beta chains came from one sample sequenced in a study of cytomegalovirus exposure and HLA in healthy donors. Amplification used 60 Vbeta primers and 13 Jbeta primers. Sequenced by immunoSEQ multiplex PCR; TCRdb stores in-frame clones only, minus some. The sample totals under 65,000 clones; its top ten clones hold about 4%. Sequenced: PBMCs. These receptors were taken from a woman aged 18 to 35 in good health and CMV-seronegative.

V is TRBV9 and J is TRBJ2-3; 9 bases match TRBD2. Germline loops: CDR1 SGDLS, CDR2 YYNGEE. With 7 bases clipped from V and 1 base from J, the junction kept 4 bases outside the gene matches. CDR3 length: 14 residues. CDR3 DNA sequence: TGTGCCAGCGGTAGCGGGGGAGGCACAGATACGCAGTATTTT. This encodes CASGSGGGTDTQYF.

This chain joins TRBV29-1 and TRBJ1-2; 8 bases line up with TRBD1. V was clipped by 6 bases and J by 6 bases; unmatched bases: 21. The CDR3 spans 17 residues. Germline values: CDR1 SQVTM, CDR2 ANQGSEA. This chain's CDR3 is CSVTRLLTGAQGDGYTF. For the CDR3, the DNA is TGCAGCGTCACGCGCCTACTGACAGGGGCCCAGGGTGATGGCTACACCTTC. Full variable domain (remainder filled in from reference TRBV29-1 and TRBJ1-2): SAVISQKPSRDICQRGTSLTIQCQVDSQVTMMFWYRQQPGQSLTLIATANQGSEATYESGFVIDKFPISRPNLTFSTLTVSNMSPEDSSIYLCSVTRLLTGAQGDGYTFGSGTRLTVV.

CDR3 sequence (DNA): TGCGCCAGCAACCCCGGAGTGTCCGGCGGGGAGCTGTTTTTT. Translation gives CASNPGVSGGELFF. The J gene is TRBJ2-2, the V gene TRBV5-1, with unresolved D. The germline CDR1 and CDR2 sequences are SGHRS and YFSETQ. CDR3 length: 14 amino acids. Trimming removed 6 bases at V and 7 bases at J, with 16 bases between.

V is TRBV18 and J is TRBJ2-4, with TRBD2 as a possible D gene (6 bases). Trimming took off 3 bases at V and 0 bases at J, with 12 bases between the two ends. The germline V gene has CDR1 KGHSH and CDR2 LQKENI. This CDR3 spans 16 amino acids. The chain's CDR3 is CASSPPSGLAKNIQYF. The CDR3 coding sequence is TGTGCCAGCTCACCTCCCAGCGGGCTAGCCAAAAACATTCAGTACTTC.

The gene calls are TRBV5-6 and TRBJ1-2, with no clear D. CDR1 is SGHDT, CDR2 YYEEEE, per germline. The germline V and J ends were trimmed by 1 base and 7 bases, with 14 bases remaining between them. CDR3 size: 14 residues. CDR3 bases: TGTGCCAGCAGCTTGCCAACTGGGGAGGGTGGCTACACCTTC. It translates to CASSLPTGEGGYTF.

The chain is built from TRBV10-2 and TRBJ2-7; possible D gene TRBD1, 5 bases. CDR1 WSHSY and CDR2 SAAADI come from the germline V gene. V lost 7 bases and J 5 bases, leaving 12 bases between the germline ends. The CDR3 loop spans 12 amino acids. CDR3 protein: CASTAGLHEQYF. In DNA form, the CDR3 reads TGCGCCAGCACCGCAGGGCTCCACGAGCAGTACTTC.

CDR3: CASSTLQVKETQYF. In nucleotides, the CDR3 is TGTGCCAGCAGCACGCTACAGGTGAAGGAGACCCAGTACTTC. This chain uses TRBV5-6 with TRBJ2-5, with D perhaps matching TRBD1 (5 bases). V was pared by 4 bases and J by 5 bases, with 15 bases between. The CDR3 sequence is 14 residues long. Germline V gene lookup returns CDR1 SGHDT and CDR2 YYEEEE.

This chain links TRBV5-1 with TRBJ2-7; 9 bases match TRBD1. V dropped 4 bases and J dropped 3; count of bases not matched to a gene: 5. Per the germline V gene, CDR1 is SGHRS and CDR2 is YFSETQ. The CDR3 extends over 14 amino acids. CDR3 loop: CASSPGTGSYEQYF. CDR3 bases: TGCGCCAGCAGCCCAGGGACAGGGAGCTACGAGCAGTACTTC.

V is TRBV4-2 and J is TRBJ2-1, with 8 positions matching TRBD2. CDR3 length: 14 amino acids. CDR1 and CDR2 from the germline V gene are LGHNA and YNFKEQ. J was trimmed by 8 bases and V by 0 bases; bases with no gene match: 3. The CDR3 region has the DNA TGTGCCAGCAGCCAAGACAGCGGGAGCTATGAGCAGTTCTTC. This translates into CASSQDSGSYEQFF.

J is TRBJ2-1 and V is TRBV9, with D hard to call. The germline V gene has CDR1 SGDLS and CDR2 YYNGEE. CDR3 length: 15 residues. Trimming pared 4 bases from V and 3 bases from J, leaving 14 bases between. The CDR3 DNA sequence: TGTGCCAGCAGCTTGAGACTGGCCAGCTACAATGAGCAGTTCTTC. Amino acid sequence: CASSLRLASYNEQFF.

DNA for the CDR3: TGTGCCAGCAGCTCCGGGACAGGGTCGAACACTGAAGCTTTCTTT. Its protein product is CASSSGTGSNTEAFF. The chain uses TRBV6-5 and TRBJ1-1; 9 positions match TRBD1. This CDR3 region has 15 residues. Germline V gene lookup returns CDR1 MNHEY and CDR2 SVGAGI. Trimming at V came to 6 bases and at J to 1 base, leaving 6 bases not matched to a gene.

The chain is built from TRBV19 and TRBJ2-7; possibly TRBD1 for D (5 bases). The CDR3 is 11 residues long. Deletions cut 8 bases from V and 3 bases from J, with 8 bases between. Per the germline V gene, CDR1 is LNHDA and CDR2 is SQIVND (reference sequence). The CDR3 here is CASGDSYEQYF. The CDR3 bases are TGTGCCAGTGGAGACAGCTACGAGCAGTACTTC.

This chain uses TRBV10-3 with TRBJ1-5, with 9 bases that match TRBD1. CDR1 is ENHRY and CDR2 is SYGVKD in the germline V gene. The length of the CDR3 is 14 residues. V trimming: 4 bases; J trimming: 2 bases; junction bases outside the gene matches: 0. The CDR3 loop reads CAISGQGGNQPQHF. CDR3 nucleotides: TGTGCCATCAGTGGACAGGGGGGCAATCAGCCCCAGCATTTT.

The CDR3 reads CASSRRDRGTEAFF. The DNA of the CDR3 is TGTGCCAGCAGCCGCCGGGACAGGGGCACTGAAGCTTTCTTT. The chain joins TRBV6-1 to TRBJ1-1, with 10 bases lining up with TRBD1. The CDR3 sequence is 14 residues long. The J segment lost 4 bases and the V segment lost 6 bases, leaving 5 bases of the junction unmatched. The V gene's germline CDR1 is MNHNS and CDR2 SASEGT.

The V and J genes are TRBV15 and TRBJ2-3; 9 bases line up with TRBD2. Per the germline V gene, CDR1 is LNHNV and CDR2 is YYDKDF (reference sequence). Trimming removed 1 base from V and 5 bases from J; junction bases left unmatched: 10. This CDR3 has 17 amino acids. DNA of the CDR3: TGTGCCACCAGCAGAGTAAGGTTGATAGCGGGAGTAGATACGCAGTATTTT. It codes for CATSRVRLIAGVDTQYF.

The chain couples TRBV6-1 to TRBJ2-7, with D tentatively TRBD2 (5 bases). Germline assignment: CDR1 MNHNS and CDR2 SASEGT. The CDR3 spans 11 residues. V shed 6 bases and J shed 9 bases, with 12 bases lying between them. The CDR3 nucleotides read TGTGCCAGCAGACGAGAACGGGGGCAGTACTTC. It specifies CASRRERGQYF.

The chain joins TRBV29-1 to TRBJ2-1; 9 nucleotides match TRBD1. Trimming removed 4 bases from V and 7 bases from J; junction bases left unmatched: 8. The CDR3 is 14 residues long. Looked up from germline, CDR1 is SQVTM and CDR2 is ANQGSEA. The CDR3 coding sequence is TGCAGCGTTGGAGGGACAGGGACTGCGAATGAGCAGTTCTTC. Protein: CSVGGTGTANEQFF.

The chain combines TRBV28 with TRBJ2-3; 9 bases align to TRBD2. This CDR3 has 19 residues. The V segment lost 3 bases and the J segment 0 bases; nucleotides outside the gene matches: 13. The germline CDR1 and CDR2 sequences are MDHEN and SYDVKM. Here the CDR3 DNA reads TGTGCCAGCAGTTTTTCGTGGCGGGGGGGTTGGGATAGCACAGATACGCAGTATTTT. It translates to CASSFSWRGGWDSTDTQYF.

The CDR3 loop is CASSVEGSTDTQYF. The CDR3 DNA reads TGTGCCAGCAGCGTAGAGGGGAGCACAGATACGCAGTATTTT. The V gene is TRBV9, the J gene TRBJ2-3, with TRBD1 as a possible D gene (5 bases). The V gene lost 0 bases and the J gene lost 0 bases, with 5 bases spanning the gap. This CDR3 has 14 residues. CDR1 is SGDLS and CDR2 is YYNGEE in the germline V gene.